Listed here are 24 T cell receptor beta chains from one sample, sequenced in a study of spatial heterogeneity in lung cancer. TCRdb called the 5' RACE reads again in MiXCR, with one record for every CDR3 protein. The sample records tens of thousands of distinct CDR3 sequences, approximately 7% being singletons. Time point here: sample taken at primary tumor resection. In each case, whole RNA from tumor, nontumor lung or frozen PBMC was sequenced unsorted. Sequencing used PBMCs, obtained at surgery. These receptors were obtained from a female donor with early-stage non-small cell lung cancer.

At least ten counts were recorded for this clonotype. The V call is TRBV3-1, the J call TRBJ2-7; D might be TRBD2 (5 bases). This CDR3 has 14 residues. CDR1 and CDR2 from the germline V gene are LGHDT and YNNKEL (reference sequence). Trimming stripped 1 base from V and 4 bases from J, with 11 bases between. The CDR3 loop reads CASSQAGISYEQYF. The CDR3 DNA reads TGTGCCAGCAGCCAAGCCGGGATTTCTTACGAGCAGTACTTC.

This clonotype was seen at least ten times. The V call is TRBV4-3, the J call TRBJ2-1; no firm D call. Germline V lookup: CDR1 LGHNA, CDR2 YSLEER. This CDR3 spans 14 amino acids. V lost 1 base and J 3 bases, leaving 7 bases between the germline ends. The CDR3 DNA follows: TGCGCCAGCAGCCAAGGGAGCGTCTACAATGAGCAGTTCTTC. Translation: CASSQGSVYNEQFF.

This clonotype has a handful of counts. The chain carries TRBV5-1 and TRBJ1-2; 7 bases agree with TRBD1. The CDR3 runs to 14 residues. The V gene's germline CDR1 is SGHRS and CDR2 YFSETQ. Trimming took 4 bases from V and 2 from J; bases not matched to a gene: 5. The CDR3 DNA reads as TGCGCCAGCAGCCTGACAGGGCCAAACTATGGCTACACCTTC. It codes for CASSLTGPNYGYTF.

At least ten counts were recorded for this clonotype. This chain joins TRBV7-2 and TRBJ1-1; possible D gene TRBD1, 6 bases. CDR1 and CDR2 (germline): SGHTA, FQGNSA. The CDR3 extends over 13 amino acids. Trimming pared 5 bases from V and 4 bases from J, leaving 11 bases between. CDR3 residues: CASSQGGGTEAFF. In DNA form, the CDR3 reads TGTGCCAGCAGCCAGGGAGGGGGCACTGAAGCTTTCTTT.

There are a few counts of this clonotype. The rearrangement joins TRBV3-1 to TRBJ2-6; TRBD2 agrees at 7 bases. The CDR3 is 20 amino acids. V shed 1 base and J 1 base; nucleotides not matched to a gene: 13. In germline, CDR1 is LGHDT, CDR2 YNNKEL (reference sequence). The CDR3 bases are TGTGCCAGCAGCCAAGGGCGGGGGAAGCCATCCGCATCTGGGGCCAACGTCCTGACTTTC. It specifies CASSQGRGKPSASGANVLTF.

The chain links TRBV10-2 to TRBJ2-1; 8 bases fit TRBD1. V dropped 7 bases and J dropped 8; count of bases not matched to a gene: 19. Germline CDR1 WSHSY, CDR2 SAAADI. CDR3 length: 17 residues. The CDR3 sequence is CASKGTGQNRGHDEQFF. In DNA form, the CDR3 reads TGCGCCAGCAAAGGGACAGGTCAAAATAGGGGGCATGATGAGCAGTTCTTC.

This clonotype was observed at least ten times. V is TRBV10-3 and J is TRBJ2-5, with D uncertain. Germline V gene data show CDR1 as ENHRY and CDR2 as SYGVKD. CDR3 size: 15 residues. V gave up 4 bases and J gave up 4 bases, with 16 bases separating them. CDR3 protein: CAISGPTGVGETQYF. The CDR3 nucleotides read TGTGCCATCAGTGGCCCTACTGGGGTCGGAGAGACCCAGTACTTC.

This clonotype turned up a few times. The chain carries TRBV5-1 and TRBJ2-5; 10 bases align to TRBD1. Looked up from germline, CDR1 is SGHRS and CDR2 is YFSETQ. Trimming took 0 bases from V and 4 from J; bases not matched to a gene: 0. The CDR3 has 14 amino acids. CDR3 amino acids: CASSLGTGGETQYF. For the CDR3, the DNA is TGCGCCAGCAGCTTGGGGACAGGGGGAGAGACCCAGTACTTC.

This clonotype was observed many times. The J gene is TRBJ2-7, the V gene TRBV29-1; D possibly corresponds to TRBD1 (7 bases). Germline V lookup: CDR1 SQVTM, CDR2 ANQGSEA. Trimming removed 4 bases from V and 5 bases from J, with 15 bases in between. The CDR3 extends over 13 amino acids. The CDR3 loop is CSVVDGGGDEQYF. The CDR3 nucleotides read TGCAGCGTTGTAGACGGAGGGGGCGACGAGCAGTACTTC.

This clonotype was observed many times. This chain links TRBV20-1 with TRBJ1-1; no firm D call. Germline lookup yields CDR1 DFQATT and CDR2 SNEGSKA (reference sequence). This CDR3 spans 12 amino acids. V was pared by 3 bases and J by 11 bases, with 16 bases between. The CDR3 DNA follows: TGCAGTGCTAGCCCCATTTTCTCTGGGGCTTTCTTT. This encodes CSASPIFSGAFF.

This clonotype has just a few counts. The chain has TRBV5-1 and TRBJ2-3, with D perhaps assigned TRBD1 or TRBD2 (5 bases each). CDR1 SGHRS and CDR2 YFSETQ come from the germline V gene. The germline V and J ends were trimmed by 7 bases and 2 bases, with 14 bases remaining between them. This CDR3 has 14 residues. The CDR3 DNA sequence: TGCGCCAGCGGGACCCAAATCCTCACAGATACGCAGTATTTT. Translated: CASGTQILTDTQYF.

The chain links TRBV7-2 to TRBJ2-4, with a possible D match to TRBD2 (5 bases). The CDR3 consists of 13 residues. Per germline, CDR1 SGHTA and CDR2 FQGNSA. Trimming pared 5 bases from V and 6 bases from J, leaving 11 bases between. The CDR3 loop is CASSRGEGNIQYF. As DNA, the CDR3 is TGTGCCAGCAGCCGGGGTGAAGGAAACATTCAGTACTTC.

This chain connects TRBV28 to TRBJ1-6; 9 bases are shared with TRBD1. The CDR3 runs 14 residues. V lost 5 bases and J lost 5; bases outside the gene matches: 1. Per germline, CDR1 MDHEN and CDR2 SYDVKM. CDR3: CASSRTGDNSPLHF. CDR3 coding DNA: TGTGCCAGCAGTAGGACAGGGGATAATTCACCCCTCCACTTT.

This clonotype was counted ten times or more. This chain links TRBV3-1 with TRBJ2-3, with a possible D match to TRBD1 (6 bases). There are 16 residues in the CDR3. The V gene lost 0 bases and the J gene lost 3 bases, with 13 bases spanning the gap. Germline V lookup: CDR1 LGHDT, CDR2 YNNKEL (reference sequence). CDR3 DNA sequence: TGTGCCAGCAGCCAAGACAGGGGAATTTTGACAGATACGCAGTATTTT. This codes for CASSQDRGILTDTQYF.

This clonotype was picked up many times. This sequence joins TRBV5-1 and TRBJ2-1, with D unclear. Trimming removed 4 bases at V and 10 bases at J, with 21 bases between. The CDR3 totals 15 residues. Germline V gives CDR1 SGHRS, CDR2 YFSETQ. The CDR3 DNA follows: TGCGCCAGCAGCCCCGAGAGTGGTGGTTTCACCGAGCAGTTCTTC. This gives the protein CASSPESGGFTEQFF. The full variable domain, rest sourced from reference TRBV5-1 and TRBJ2-1, is KAGVTQTPRYLIKTRGQQVTLSCSPISGHRSVSWYQQTPGQGLQFLFEYFSETQRNKGNFPGRFSGRQFSNSRSEMNVSTLELGDSALYLCASSPESGGFTEQFFGPGTRLTVL.

A note on this clonotype: A much larger clone differs from this one at a single base, so this may be a read error. V and J are TRBV3-1 and TRBJ1-4; D is uncertain. Germline V gene lookup returns CDR1 LGHDT and CDR2 YNNKEL (reference sequence). The CDR3 sequence is 13 residues long. The CDR3, as DNA: TGTGCCAGCAGTCCCCGGCGACACGAAAAACAGTTTTTT. It translates to CASSPRRHEKQFF.

Many counts were recorded for this clonotype. The gene calls are TRBV20-1 and TRBJ1-4; D perhaps matches TRBD1 (6 bases). This CDR3 region has 17 residues. V gave up 2 bases and J gave up 4 bases, with 20 bases separating them. CDR1 DFQATT and CDR2 SNEGSKA come from the germline V gene (reference sequence). Written as DNA, the CDR3 is TGCAGTGCTAGACCCCGGGGGGCAGAAGTAGATAATGAAAAACTGTTTTTT. Translation: CSARPRGAEVDNEKLFF.

This clonotype was recorded at least ten times. DNA for the CDR3: TGCAGTGCTAGAGTAGCTAACTATGGCTACACCTTC. Residues: CSARVANYGYTF. The chain has TRBV20-1 and TRBJ1-2, with D uncertain. Trimming left V 1 base short and J 0 bases short, with 3 bases between. This CDR3 has 12 residues. Per the germline V gene, CDR1 is DFQATT and CDR2 is SNEGSKA (reference sequence).

This clonotype was picked up a small number of times. V and J are TRBV7-6 and TRBJ2-4; the D is unclear. V was shortened by 10 bases and J by 7 bases, with 26 bases between the two germline ends. CDR3 length equals 16 residues. Germline V gives CDR1 SGHVS, CDR2 FNYEAQ. The CDR3 region is CATPTSKKDDINIQYF. DNA for the CDR3: TGTGCCACCCCGACCTCCAAAAAAGACGATATCAACATTCAGTACTTC.

CDR3 sequence: CSVVGGSYNEQFF. CDR3 sequence (DNA): TGCAGCGTTGTAGGCGGATCCTACAATGAGCAGTTCTTC. This sequence joins TRBV29-1 and TRBJ2-1; D is uncertain. Germline assignment: CDR1 SQVTM and CDR2 ANQGSEA. The CDR3 totals 13 residues. Trimming left V 4 bases short and J 1 base short, with 8 bases between.

The table lists this clonotype with many counts. The chain links TRBV2 to TRBJ2-5, with 12 bases lining up with TRBD2. In germline, CDR1 is SNHLY, CDR2 FYNNEI. The CDR3 spans 16 residues. V lost 7 bases, J lost 9 bases, and 15 bases stayed unmatched. In DNA form, the CDR3 reads TGTGCCAGCAACCCAGGCCGAGGGACTAGCGGGTTCTCCCAGTACTTC. This codes for CASNPGRGTSGFSQYF.

This clonotype was detected a few times. V usage is TRBV14 and J usage is TRBJ2-7; the match to TRBD1 covers 7 bases. The germline V gene has CDR1 SGHDN and CDR2 FVKESK. This CDR3 region has 14 residues. V was pared by 1 base and J by 3 bases, with 3 bases of the junction left unmatched. CDR3 DNA: TGTGCCAGCAGCCAAGCATCAGGGGGCTACGAGCAGTACTTC. Its protein is CASSQASGGYEQYF.

The chain uses TRBV19 and TRBJ2-2; 7 nucleotides align to TRBD1. This CDR3 is built from 14 residues. Germline V gene lookup returns CDR1 LNHDA and CDR2 SQIVND (reference sequence). After removal of 7 bases from V and 3 bases from J, the junction contained 5 bases not matched to a gene. The CDR3 bases are TGTGCCAGTAAAAGGGGGCCGGACACCGGGGAGCTGTTTTTT. This translates into CASKRGPDTGELFF.

The chain couples TRBV12-3 or TRBV12-4 to TRBJ1-5, with D possibly being TRBD1 (6 bases). V lost 5 bases, J lost 4 bases, and 12 bases lay in between. The CDR3 is 14 residues long. CDR3 in amino acids: CASSRQVGNQPQHF. CDR3 in DNA: TGTGCCAGCAGTCGACAGGTAGGGAATCAGCCCCAGCATTTT.